Below, 14 T cell receptor beta chains from the same sample are listed, as sequenced in a study of CD8+ T cells in alopecia areata. cDNA reverse transcribed from extracted RNA served as the sequencing template. TCRdb keeps only in-frame clones here, not all; method: immunoSEQ multiplex PCR. This sample comprises about 120,000 clones, none seen once only. Sequencing was done on a sample of lesional skin. These receptors originate from a C3H/HeJ mouse with alopecia areata. The strain's MHC: H2-k.

There are a few counts of this clone. Mouse names are used for the genes. The missing CDR3 end, 4 residues past where the read stops, is filled in from the germline J gene. The genes are TRBV1 and TRBJ1-4; 9 positions match TRBD1. V shed 4 bases and J 1 base; nucleotides not matched to a gene: 7. CDR1 NSQYPW and CDR2 LRSPGD come from the germline V gene (reference sequence). The CDR3 spans 17 residues. CDR3 region: CTCSDRPGQGSNERLFF. CDR3 bases read: TGCACCTGCAGTGACCGACCGGGACAGGGTTCCAACGAA.

This clone came up a few times. Any gene name here is a mouse gene name. The read ends 4 residues early relative to the CDR3; the germline J gene fills the gap. This chain joins TRBV13-3 and TRBJ2-5, with 7 bases identical to TRBD1. Germline-derived CDR1 and CDR2 are NNHDY and SYVADS. The CDR3 extends over 13 amino acids. V shed 4 bases, J shed 3 bases, and the junction held 2 bases outside the gene matches. The CDR3: CASSTGAQDTQYF. The covered CDR3 bases are TGTGCCAGCAGTACAGGGGCTCAAGAC.

As for this clone: Gene names denote mouse genes. The CDR3 end falls 4 residues outside the read, so it is completed with the germline J gene. The chain recombines TRBV13-3 with TRBJ1-4; TRBD1 is a possible D gene (6 bases). The CDR3 length is 13 residues. Germline loops: CDR1 NNHDY, CDR2 SYVADS. Trimming removed 10 bases from V and 2 bases from J, with 12 bases in between. CDR3 bases read: TGTGCCGTCCGGGACATATCCAACGAA. This encodes CAVRDISNE. The CDR3 reads in full as CAVRDISNERLFF.

To note about this clone: Any gene name here is a mouse gene name. The read is 4 residues too short to cover the CDR3 end, so that end is filled in from the germline J gene. The chain carries TRBV1 and TRBJ2-5; D perhaps matches TRBD1 (6 bases). CDR1 and CDR2 from the germline V gene are NSQYPW and LRSPGD (reference sequence). The ends were cut back, 1 base at V and 1 base at J, with 15 bases in the middle. The CDR3 covers 17 residues. CDR3 bases read: TGCACCTGCAGTGCAGTTCCACAGGGACGGGACCAAGAC. It is translated as CTCSAVPQGRDQD. The CDR3 reads in full as CTCSAVPQGRDQDTQYF. Variable domain in full (rest from reference TRBV1 and TRBJ2-5): VTLLEQNPRWRLVPRGQAVNLRCILKNSQYPWMSWYQQDLQKQLQWLFTLRSPGDKEVKSLPGADYLATRVTDTELRLQVANMSQGRTLYCTCSAVPQGRDQDTQYFGPGTRLLVL.

On this clone itself: Here the gene names and germline are mouse. The read ends 4 residues before the CDR3 terminus; that terminus is restored from the germline J gene. The chain has TRBV13-1 and TRBJ2-5, with D possibly TRBD1 on 5 matching bases. This CDR3 has 12 residues. Germline V lookup: CDR1 NSHNY, CDR2 SYGAGN. The DNA read from the CDR3 is TGTGCCAGCAGTGATAACAGGGAC. As protein: CASSDNRD. The complete CDR3 sequence is CASSDNRDTQYF.

This clone showed up just a few times. Mouse names are used for the genes. Read data end 4 residues before the CDR3 end; the end is taken from the germline J gene. The V gene is TRBV16, the J gene TRBJ2-7; 8 bases match TRBD2. The trim removed 5 bases at V and 0 bases at J, leaving 9 bases unmatched. Germline-derived CDR1 and CDR2 are SGHSA and FRNQAP. This CDR3 comprises 16 residues. The sequenced CDR3 bases are TGTGCAAGCAGCAATCCACTGGGGGCGAGCTCCTAT. Protein product: CASSNPLGASSY. The CDR3 as a whole reads CASSNPLGASSYEQYF. The full variable domain, with the rest looked up from reference TRBV16 and TRBJ2-7, is NAGVIQTPRHKVTGKGQEATLWCEPISGHSAVFWYRQTIVQGLEFLTYFRNQAPIDDSGMPKERFSAQMPNQSHSTLKIQSTQPQDSAVYLCASSNPLGASSYEQYFGPGTRLTVL.

This clone occurred many times. These gene names are mouse names. The read ends 4 residues shy of where the CDR3 ends; the end is completed using the germline J gene. The chain combines TRBV13-3 with TRBJ2-1, with 9 bases aligning to TRBD2. The CDR3 runs to 15 residues. The germline V gene has CDR1 NNHDY and CDR2 SYVADS. J was trimmed by 2 bases and V by 4 bases; bases with no gene match: 4. The sequenced part of the CDR3 DNA is TGTGCCAGCAGTCCCACTGGGGGGTACTATGCT. It is translated as CASSPTGGYYA. The whole CDR3 reads CASSPTGGYYAEQFF.

This clone was counted ten times or more. At residue 12, TCRdb's protein is not the same as the translated DNA, so the protein here was read from the DNA. Gene names follow the mouse nomenclature. The CDR3 extends 3 residues past the end of the read, so its final part is completed from the germline J gene. The rearrangement joins TRBV1 to TRBJ1-3, with 9 bases lining up with TRBD1. The V gene's germline CDR1 is NSQYPW and CDR2 LRSPGD (reference sequence). The V segment lost 3 bases and the J segment 2 bases; nucleotides outside the gene matches: 2. The CDR3 sequence is 15 residues long. The CDR3 bases that were read are TGCACCTGCAGTGCTACAGGGGGCCCTGGAAATACG. Translating gives CTCSATGGPGNT. From start to end, the CDR3 is CTCSATGGPGNTLYF.

This clone has ten or more counts. These gene names are mouse names. The read halts 4 residues ahead of the CDR3 end, with the missing end drawn from the germline J gene. The chain employs TRBV13-3 and TRBJ2-1; a possible D gene is TRBD2 (6 bases). This CDR3 is built from 14 residues. Per the germline V gene, CDR1 is NNHDY and CDR2 is SYVADS. Trimming took 9 bases from V and 1 from J, leaving 14 bases between them. The covered CDR3 bases are TGTGCCATCACCCGGGACTCCAACTATGCT. It specifies CAITRDSNYA. The full CDR3 is CAITRDSNYAEQFF.

This clone was detected a few times. Gene names refer to mouse genes. Partial CDR3 DNA: TGCACCTGCAGTGCCTCCGGACACCTAAACTCC. Its translation is CTCSASGHLNS. Given in full, the CDR3 is CTCSASGHLNSDYTF. This chain joins TRBV1 and TRBJ1-2; D possibly corresponds to TRBD1 (5 bases). The read halts 4 residues ahead of the CDR3 end, with the missing end drawn from the germline J gene. This CDR3 is built from 15 residues. Germline CDR1 reads NSQYPW; CDR2 reads LRSPGD (reference sequence). Trimming left V 3 bases short and J 1 base short, with 12 bases between.

This clone was recorded at least ten times. Germline and genes here are mouse. Read data end 4 residues before the CDR3 end; the end is taken from the germline J gene. The V call is TRBV13-3, the J call TRBJ1-4, with 9 bases identical to TRBD1. The CDR3 is 16 residues long. The germline V gene has CDR1 NNHDY and CDR2 SYVADS. Trimming removed 0 bases from V and 4 bases from J; junction bases left unmatched: 4. CDR3: CASSDAVGQGNERLFF. The part of the CDR3 DNA that was read is TGTGCCAGCAGTGATGCAGTGGGACAGGGCAACGAA. The full variable domain, its missing parts supplied by reference TRBV13-3 and TRBJ1-4, is EAAVTQSPRSKVAVTGGKVTLSCHQTNNHDYMYWYRQDTGHGLRLIHYSYVADSTEKGDIPDGYKASRPSQENFSLILELASLSQTAVYFCASSDAVGQGNERLFFGHGTKLSVL.

In its sample, this clone was seen a few times. Gene names are mouse gene names. Coverage ceases 4 residues before the CDR3 finishes, and the germline J gene fills in the end. The genes are TRBV13-3 and TRBJ1-2; a weak D match, TRBD1 (6 bases). Germline V gene lookup returns CDR1 NNHDY and CDR2 SYVADS. The V gene lost 6 bases and the J gene lost 0 bases, with 9 bases spanning the gap. The CDR3 covers 13 residues. CDR3 DNA, as far as it was read: TGTGCCAGCAAGACAGGCCCAAACTCC. Translation: CASKTGPNS. The full CDR3 is CASKTGPNSDYTF.

This clone was found a few times. The gene symbols are mouse symbols. Read coverage stops 4 residues before the CDR3 terminus; the germline J gene supplies the remainder. V is TRBV16 and J is TRBJ2-1; 10 bases line up with TRBD2. This CDR3 has 14 residues. V shed 5 bases and J 6 bases; nucleotides not matched to a gene: 4. The germline V gene has CDR1 SGHSA and CDR2 FRNQAP. CDR3 bases read: TGTGCAAGCAGCGGACTGGGGGAGATTGCT. It codes for CASSGLGEIA. The entire CDR3 protein is CASSGLGEIAEQFF.

In its sample, this clone was seen a few times. Gene names and germline refer to mouse. With the read ending 4 residues before the CDR3 end, the germline J gene is used to fill in that end. The chain combines TRBV1 with TRBJ2-2; 9 bases align to TRBD1. This CDR3 region has 20 residues. V trimming: 5 bases; J trimming: 2 bases; junction bases outside the gene matches: 18. Per the germline V gene, CDR1 is NSQYPW and CDR2 is LRSPGD (reference sequence). The CDR3 here is CTCSLSPGTGSEINTGQLYF. CDR3 DNA (partial): TGCACCTGCAGTCTGAGTCCCGGGACAGGGTCCGAAATCAACACCGGG.